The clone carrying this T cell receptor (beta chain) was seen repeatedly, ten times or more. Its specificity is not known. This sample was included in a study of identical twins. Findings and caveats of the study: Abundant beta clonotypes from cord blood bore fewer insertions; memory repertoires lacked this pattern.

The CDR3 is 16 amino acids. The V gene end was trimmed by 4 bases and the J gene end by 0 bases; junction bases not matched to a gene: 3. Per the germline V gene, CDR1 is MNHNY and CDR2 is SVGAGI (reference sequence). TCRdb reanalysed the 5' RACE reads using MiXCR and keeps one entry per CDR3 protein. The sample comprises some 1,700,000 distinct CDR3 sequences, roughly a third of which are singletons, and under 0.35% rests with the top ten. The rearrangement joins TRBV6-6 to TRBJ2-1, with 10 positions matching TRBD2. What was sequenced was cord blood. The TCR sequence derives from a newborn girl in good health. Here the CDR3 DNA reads TGTGCCAGCAGTTCTAGCGGGGGAGGCTCCTACAATGAGCAGTTCTTC. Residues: CASSSSGGGSYNEQFF.